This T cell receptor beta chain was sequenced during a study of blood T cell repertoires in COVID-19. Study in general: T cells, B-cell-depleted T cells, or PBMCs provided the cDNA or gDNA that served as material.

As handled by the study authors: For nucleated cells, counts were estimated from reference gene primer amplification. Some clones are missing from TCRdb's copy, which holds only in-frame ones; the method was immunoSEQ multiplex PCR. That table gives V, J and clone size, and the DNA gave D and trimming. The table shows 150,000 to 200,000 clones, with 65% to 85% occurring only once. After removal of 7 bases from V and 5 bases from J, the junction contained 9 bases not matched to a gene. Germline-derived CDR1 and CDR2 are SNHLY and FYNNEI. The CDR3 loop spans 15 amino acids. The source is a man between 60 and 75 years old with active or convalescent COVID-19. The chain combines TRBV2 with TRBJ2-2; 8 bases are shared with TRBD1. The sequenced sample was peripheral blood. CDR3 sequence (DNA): TGTGCCAGCAACCCCGGGACAGGTTTTACCGGGGAGCTGTTTTTT. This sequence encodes CASNPGTGFTGELFF.